This T cell receptor (beta chain) was retrieved from a study of cytomegalovirus exposure and HLA in healthy donors. For the study at large: Of the donors genotyped, 300 to 500 in all, about 82% fell in the Caucasian-associated ancestry cluster. Study outcomes and limitations: Among the sequence variants, a highly shared cluster was likely an artifact of sequencing. While the bulk of TCR sequences proved rare, some public TCRs turned up in many donors. A missense variant in DCLRE1C was later tied to TCR beta V- and J-gene trimming.

A multiplex PCR was run with 60 Vbeta primers and 13 Jbeta primers. The table came from immunoSEQ multiplex PCR; TCRdb's copy has only in-frame clones and leaves some out. Here the sample spans some 100,000 clones, roughly 79% being singletons. The CDR3 loop spans 13 amino acids. The germline V gene has CDR1 SNHLY and CDR2 FYNNEI. Trimming removed 2 bases at V and 4 bases at J, with 8 bases between. This clone was detected a few times. Its antigen is undetermined. The chain combines TRBV2 with TRBJ2-5; maybe TRBD1 (5 bases). The sample taken for sequencing was PBMCs. This TCR was sampled from a woman between 50 and 59 years old in good health and CMV-seropositive. CDR3 loop: CASSEFGAETQYF. The CDR3 nucleotides read TGTGCCAGCAGTGAATTTGGGGCAGAGACCCAGTACTTC.